One T cell receptor beta chain is described in this entry. The antigen is undetermined. The data were taken from a study of Ad26.COV2.S vaccination and SARS-CoV-2 variants. As for the study in general: Once, or twice with 56 days between doses, Ad26.COV2.S was given intramuscularly. Study-wide points: Vaccinees reportedly had broad spike-specific CD8+ and CD4+ T cell responses.

The treatment denotes: roughly 20 received Ad26.COV2.S at low or high dose, single or two shots; roughly 5 received placebo; per-sample allocation not given. Day 63 following the first vaccine or placebo injection was when the samples were taken. TCRdb keeps only in-frame clones here, not all; method: immunoSEQ multiplex PCR. The sample contains some 640,000 clones, 89% of which appear only once. Germline V gene sequence: CDR1 SGHTA, CDR2 FQGNSA. CDR3 length: 12 residues. V shed 4 bases and J shed 7 bases, with 11 bases lying between them. The sequence came from a person aged 18 to 65 who received the Ad26.COV2.S COVID-19 vaccine or a placebo. The input for sequencing was peripheral blood, taken in a trial of Ad26.COV2.S vaccine versus placebo. V is TRBV7-2 and J is TRBJ2-7, with D maybe TRBD1 (5 bases). CDR3 in amino acids: CASSSVPGEQYF. In nucleotides, the CDR3 is TGTGCCAGCAGCTCCGTACCAGGGGAGCAGTACTTC. The whole variable domain, filled in from reference TRBV7-2 and TRBJ2-7, reads GAGVSQSPSNKVTEKGKDVELRCDPISGHTALYWYRQSLGQGLEFLIYFQGNSAPDKSGLPSDRFSAERTGGSVSTLTIQRTQQEDSAVYLCASSSVPGEQYFGPGTRLTVT.